A selection of T cell receptor beta chains follows, all from one sample in a study of T cell repertoires in cytomegalovirus infection. These receptors' targets are unknown. TCRdb reanalysed the reads using MiXCR and keeps one entry per CDR3 protein. Of around 770,000 distinct CDR3 sequences in the sample, approximately 32% were seen once. Sequencing used cultured CD8+ T cells from PBMCs, obtained from culture after CMV antigen stimulation. The receptor set was obtained from a human donor in good health (CMV status not recorded). Some clones in this sample may be carry-over from other donors' samples. Both conserved end residues are part of each CDR3. A D gene is named only where the DNA matches it firmly. Rows give clone size only sometimes, using once, few, many, or a class for an expanded clone.

v_call	clone_size	d_call	j_call	cdr3_aa	cdr3_nt
TRBV15	NA	TRBD1	TRBJ1-6	CATSPDRANSPLHF	TGTGCCACCAGCCCGGACAGGGCTAATTCACCCCTCCACTTT
TRBV7-6	few	NA	TRBJ1-2	CASRRDSFPNYGYTF	TGTGCCAGCAGACGCGACAGTTTTCCCAACTATGGCTACACCTTC
TRBV7-6	NA	TRBD2	TRBJ2-5	CASSPSGGSQYF	TGTGCCAGCAGCCCTAGCGGGGGGAGCCAGTACTTC
TRBV6-1	NA	NA	TRBJ1-2	CASSSRELNYGYTF	TGTGCCAGCAGCAGCAGGGAACTCAACTATGGCTACACCTTC
TRBV19	many	NA	TRBJ2-2	CASSPRQGSTGELFF	TGTGCCAGTAGTCCCCGCCAGGGTAGCACCGGGGAGCTGTTTTTT
TRBV7-3	NA	NA	TRBJ2-1	CASSLTGSSNNEQFF	TGTGCCAGCAGCTTAACGGGTAGCTCCAACAATGAGCAGTTCTTC
TRBV28	few	NA	TRBJ2-5	CASRKGKPTLGLETQYF	TGTGCCAGCAGGAAGGGCAAACCCACTTTGGGACTAGAGACCCAGTACTTC
TRBV2	few	TRBD2	TRBJ2-3	CASAPGLAGDTQYF	TGTGCCAGTGCCCCGGGACTAGCGGGAGATACGCAGTATTTT
TRBV3-1	NA	TRBD1	TRBJ2-3	CASSQLGQGGVSSTDTQYF	TGTGCCAGCAGCCAACTGGGACAGGGGGGAGTCTCCAGCACAGATACGCAGTATTTT
TRBV6-5	NA	NA	TRBJ2-5	CASSLYRFEETQYF	TGTGCCAGCAGTCTCTACAGGTTTGAAGAGACCCAGTACTTC
TRBV27	few	NA	TRBJ2-1	CASSPRQLSYNEQFF	TGTGCCAGCAGCCCGAGACAGCTGTCCTACAATGAGCAGTTCTTC
TRBV29-1	NA	NA	TRBJ1-3	CSVEGGGPRGNTIYF	TGCAGCGTTGAAGGTGGGGGCCCAAGGGGAAACACCATATATTTT
TRBV19	many	NA	TRBJ1-5	CASSISINQPQHF	TGTGCCAGTAGTATCTCGATTAATCAGCCCCAGCATTTT
TRBV2	few	NA	TRBJ1-1	CASSETGIMNTEAFF	TGTGCCAGCAGTGAGACGGGGATCATGAACACTGAAGCTTTCTTT
TRBV7-9	few	TRBD1	TRBJ2-6	CASSHPGQSSGANVLTF	TGTGCCAGCAGCCACCCGGGACAGAGCTCTGGGGCCAACGTCCTGACTTTC
TRBV7-9	few	NA	TRBJ2-4	CASSSPGPLWYF	TGTGCCAGCAGCTCTCCTGGGCCCCTGTGGTACTTC
TRBV5-5	NA	NA	TRBJ1-1	CASGIAMGTEAFF	TGTGCCAGCGGTATTGCCATGGGAACTGAAGCTTTCTTT
TRBV25-1	NA	TRBD1	TRBJ2-5	CASSEYEDRARGETQYF	TGTGCCAGCAGTGAATATGAGGACAGGGCGCGTGGAGAGACCCAGTACTTC
TRBV5-6	few	NA	TRBJ2-1	CASSTIRDSARYLTYNEQFF	TGTGCCAGCAGCACGATTCGGGACTCCGCACGTTATTTAACCTACAATGAGCAGTTCTTC
TRBV7-9	few	TRBD1	TRBJ1-6	CASSLVAGGSHSPLHF	TGTGCCAGCAGCTTAGTTGCAGGGGGCTCGCATTCACCCCTCCACTTT
TRBV20-1	NA	NA	TRBJ2-2	CSARHPNTGELFF	TGCAGTGCTAGACACCCGAACACCGGGGAGCTGTTTTTT
TRBV6-6	NA	NA	TRBJ2-1	CASIPSPQAEYNEQFF	TGTGCCAGCATTCCCAGCCCCCAAGCCGAGTACAATGAGCAGTTCTTC
TRBV7-6	few	NA	TRBJ1-1	CASSLTTNTEAFF	TGTGCCAGCAGCTTAACTACGAACACTGAAGCTTTCTTT
TRBV7-9	NA	NA	TRBJ2-2	CASSPSRGNTGELFF	TGTGCCAGCAGCCCATCGCGGGGGAACACCGGGGAGCTGTTTTTT
TRBV12-5	NA	NA	TRBJ2-5	CASGFTTDRIRGETQYF	TGTGCTAGTGGTTTTACTACCGACAGGATCAGAGGGGAGACCCAGTACTTC
TRBV5-1	few	TRBD1	TRBJ2-3	CASSLAVVGQGGTDTQYF	TGCGCCAGCAGCTTGGCCGTAGTCGGACAGGGGGGCACGGATACGCAGTATTTT
TRBV7-9	few	TRBD2	TRBJ2-1	CASSPVAGDRHNEQFF	TGTGCCAGCAGCCCGGTAGCGGGCGACCGGCACAATGAGCAGTTCTTC
TRBV20-1	NA	NA	TRBJ1-1	CSAARVNTEAFF	TGCAGTGCTGCCAGGGTGAACACTGAAGCTTTCTTT
TRBV6-6	few	NA	TRBJ2-4	CASSYSVGHLAKNIQYF	TGTGCCAGCAGTTACTCCGTGGGACACCTAGCCAAAAACATTCAGTACTTC
TRBV7-2	few	NA	TRBJ1-1	CASSFRTILNTEAFF	TGTGCCAGCAGCTTTCGGACTATCTTGAACACTGAAGCTTTCTTT
TRBV7-9	few	NA	TRBJ2-1	CASSPSRDEQFF	TGTGCCAGCAGCCCCTCCCGGGATGAGCAGTTCTTC
TRBV6-5	few	NA	TRBJ2-3	CASSYSGNTDTQYF	TGTGCCAGCAGTTACTCGGGCAACACAGATACGCAGTATTTT
TRBV27	few	TRBD1	TRBJ1-5	CASSYTGAQEPQHF	TGTGCCAGCAGTTACACAGGGGCCCAGGAGCCCCAGCATTTT
TRBV6-5	few	NA	TRBJ2-1	CASSYFYQGLSYNEQFF	TGTGCCAGCAGTTATTTTTATCAGGGGCTCTCCTACAATGAGCAGTTCTTC
TRBV2	NA	NA	TRBJ2-3	CAQRAGVPFSTDTQYF	TGTGCCCAGAGGGCAGGGGTCCCCTTTAGCACAGATACGCAGTATTTT
TRBV6-5	few	NA	TRBJ1-4	CASSYSATNRALNEKLFF	TGTGCCAGCAGTTACTCGGCAACGAACAGGGCCCTAAATGAAAAACTGTTTTTT
TRBV20-1	NA	NA	TRBJ2-3	CSAFTVPVPTTDTQYF	TGCAGTGCCTTTACCGTACCGGTCCCCACCACAGATACGCAGTATTTT
TRBV19	NA	NA	TRBJ1-2	CASTLTGTANYGYTF	TGTGCCAGTACCTTGACAGGCACAGCTAACTATGGCTACACCTTC
TRBV12-3/TRBV12-4	NA	TRBD2	TRBJ2-5	CASSLGGGWSETQYF	TGTGCCAGCAGTTTAGGCGGGGGGTGGTCGGAGACCCAGTACTTC